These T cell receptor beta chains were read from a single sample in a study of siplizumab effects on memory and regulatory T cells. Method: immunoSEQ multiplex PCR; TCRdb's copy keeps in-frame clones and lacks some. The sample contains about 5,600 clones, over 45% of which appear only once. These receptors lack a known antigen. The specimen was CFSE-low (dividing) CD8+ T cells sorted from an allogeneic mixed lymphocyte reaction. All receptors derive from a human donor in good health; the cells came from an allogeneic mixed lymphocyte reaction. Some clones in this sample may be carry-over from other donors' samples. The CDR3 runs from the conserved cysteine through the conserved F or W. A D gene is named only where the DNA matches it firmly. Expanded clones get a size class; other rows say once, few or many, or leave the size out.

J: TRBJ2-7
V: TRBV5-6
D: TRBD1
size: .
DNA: TGTGCCAGCAGCTTGTTTGCAGGGGGTCCCTACGAGCAGTACTTC
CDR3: CASSLFAGGPYEQYF

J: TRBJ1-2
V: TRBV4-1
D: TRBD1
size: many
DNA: TGCGCCAGCAGACAGGGGGCGGGATATGGCTACACCTTC
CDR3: CASRQGAGYGYTF

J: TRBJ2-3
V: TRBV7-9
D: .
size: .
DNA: TGTGCCAGCAGCCCGACGTTTTTAAGCACAGATACGCAGTATTTT
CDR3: CASSPTFLSTDTQYF

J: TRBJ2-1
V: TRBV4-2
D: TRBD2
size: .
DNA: TGTGCCAGCAGCCAAGATCTAAGCGGGAGGTACAATGAGCAGTTCTTC
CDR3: CASSQDLSGRYNEQFF

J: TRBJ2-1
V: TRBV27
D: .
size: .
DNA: TGTGCCAGCAGTTTAGGGGCGTCTGGGTACAATGAGCAGTTCTTC
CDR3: CASSLGASGYNEQFF

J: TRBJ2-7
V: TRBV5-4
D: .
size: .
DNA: TGTGCCAGCAGCATTGACTCCGGGACAAGGAGCTCCTACGAGCAGTACTTC
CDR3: CASSIDSGTRSSYEQYF

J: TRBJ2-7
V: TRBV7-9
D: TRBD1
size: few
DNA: TGTGCCAGCAGCTTAGTAGACAGGGTGTACGAGCAGTACTTC
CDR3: CASSLVDRVYEQYF

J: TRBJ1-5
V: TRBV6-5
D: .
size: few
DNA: TGTGCCAGCAGCTTGACTACAGCGAGTTACCAGCCCCAGCATTTT
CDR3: CASSLTTASYQPQHF

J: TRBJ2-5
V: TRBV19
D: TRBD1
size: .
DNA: TGTGCCAGTAGTCCCTCCTTTGGGACAGAACTAGAGACCCAGTACTTC
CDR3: CASSPSFGTELETQYF

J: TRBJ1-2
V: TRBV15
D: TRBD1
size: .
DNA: TGTGCCACCGGTCAGGACAGGCCTAACTATGGCTACACCTTC
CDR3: CATGQDRPNYGYTF

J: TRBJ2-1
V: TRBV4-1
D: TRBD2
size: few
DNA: TGCGCCAGCAGCCAGATTCTAGCGGGAGTTGAGCAGTTCTTC
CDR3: CASSQILAGVEQFF

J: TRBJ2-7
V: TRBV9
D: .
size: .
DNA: TGTGCCAGCGGAACCGGGAGTAACTACGAGCAGTACTTC
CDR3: CASGTGSNYEQYF

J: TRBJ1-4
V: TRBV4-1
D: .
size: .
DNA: TGCGCCAGCAGCCAATCTGCAGGGGAATATGAAAAACTGTTTTTT
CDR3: CASSQSAGEYEKLFF

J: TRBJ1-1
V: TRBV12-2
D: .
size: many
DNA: TGTGCAAGTCGCCTGACAGGGGGCGGAACCACGTTCCTCTTT
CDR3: CASRLTGGGTTFLF

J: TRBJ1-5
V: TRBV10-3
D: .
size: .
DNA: TGTGCCATCAGTGAGTCGTCAACCGTTAATCAGCCCCAGCATTTT
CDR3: CAISESSTVNQPQHF

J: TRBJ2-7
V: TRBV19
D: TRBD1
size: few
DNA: TGTGCCAGTAGTACGGAGACAGGGTCCTACGAGCAGTACTTC
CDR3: CASSTETGSYEQYF